Following are 27 T cell receptor beta chains from one sample sequenced in a study of identical twins. TCRdb re-called the 5' RACE reads with MiXCR, one entry per CDR3 protein. Among around 1.7 million distinct CDR3 sequences, around 29% were seen once, and the ten largest hold about 0.27%. Sequencing was performed on cord blood. The receptors stem from a newborn girl in good health.

J is TRBJ1-2 and V is TRBV4-2; D is unclear. The germline CDR1 and CDR2 sequences are LGHNA and YNFKEQ. The CDR3 totals 15 residues. Trimming cost V 0 bases and J 8 bases, with 16 bases left between them. CDR3 protein: CASSQDGKRADGYTF. The CDR3 DNA reads as TGTGCCAGCAGCCAAGACGGGAAGAGGGCCGACGGCTACACCTTC.

This clonotype was found a few times. The gene calls are TRBV6-5 and TRBJ2-7; the D gene is possibly TRBD1 (6 bases). This CDR3 spans 14 amino acids. Germline-derived CDR1 and CDR2 are MNHEY and SVGAGI. The V gene lost 6 bases and the J gene lost 2 bases, with 14 bases spanning the gap. For the CDR3, the DNA is TGTGCCAGCAGGCGGACAGTCGATACCTACGAGCAGTACTTC. Translating gives CASRRTVDTYEQYF.

The rearrangement links TRBV12-3 or TRBV12-4 to TRBJ2-5; D could derive from TRBD1 or TRBD2 (7 bases each). V was trimmed by 3 bases and J by 11 bases, leaving 22 bases between them. CDR3 length: 15 amino acids. The CDR3, as DNA: TGTGCCAGCAGTTTGAGCCAGGCCAGGGGGGGTGAGCAGTACTTC. It yields the protein CASSLSQARGGEQYF.

The chain employs TRBV7-8 and TRBJ2-1; unclear D gene. CDR1 is SGHVS, CDR2 FQNEAQ, per germline. The CDR3 totals 14 residues. The V end lost 3 bases, the J end lost 8 bases, and 14 bases lay between the germline ends. The CDR3 DNA follows: TGTGCCAGCAGCTTGACTGGCCCTAGGGATGAGCAGTTCTTC. This codes for CASSLTGPRDEQFF.

This clonotype was picked up a small number of times. The V call is TRBV20-1, the J call TRBJ2-6, with 8 bases identical to TRBD2. Losses at the gene ends were 6 bases for V and 0 bases for J; bases not matched to a gene: 4. This CDR3 spans 15 amino acids. Germline values: CDR1 DFQATT, CDR2 SNEGSKA (reference sequence). Written as DNA, the CDR3 is TGCAGTGCCAGCGGGGGTTCCTCTGGGGCCAACGTCCTGACTTTC. This gives the protein CSASGGSSGANVLTF.

The gene calls are TRBV20-1 and TRBJ2-4; D remains unclear. The CDR3 extends over 16 amino acids. With 1 base removed from V and 0 bases from J, the gap between germline ends came to 13 bases. From germline, CDR1 is DFQATT and CDR2 SNEGSKA (reference sequence). In DNA form, the CDR3 reads TGCAGTGCTAGAGTTCAGCGAACCATAGCCAAAAACATTCAGTACTTC. As protein: CSARVQRTIAKNIQYF.

The chain carries TRBV15 and TRBJ2-5, with TRBD2 matching 11 bases. The CDR3 length is 17 residues. V lost 2 bases to trimming and J lost 3 bases; unmatched junction nucleotides: 8. The germline V gene has CDR1 LNHNV and CDR2 YYDKDF (reference sequence). In nucleotides, the CDR3 is TGTGCCACCAGCAGAAATCCGGGACTAGCGGAGAAAGAGACCCAGTACTTC. Translated, it gives CATSRNPGLAEKETQYF.

The rearrangement links TRBV7-2 to TRBJ1-2; 10 nucleotides align to TRBD1. The CDR3 is 17 amino acids. V dropped 0 bases and J dropped 5; count of bases not matched to a gene: 9. Germline CDR1 and CDR2: SGHTA and FQGNSA. The DNA for the CDR3 is TGTGCCAGCAGCTTAGCGGAGCCCAGGACAGGGGGTTATGGCTACACCTTC. Its protein product is CASSLAEPRTGGYGYTF. Full variable domain (remainder filled in from reference TRBV7-2 and TRBJ1-2): GAGVSQSPSNKVTEKGKDVELRCDPISGHTALYWYRQSLGQGLEFLIYFQGNSAPDKSGLPSDRFSAERTGGSVSTLTIQRTQQEDSAVYLCASSLAEPRTGGYGYTFGSGTRLTVV.

Only a few counts were recorded for this clonotype. This rearrangement joins TRBV27 to TRBJ2-5; 7 bases are a match to TRBD2. Germline values: CDR1 MNHEY, CDR2 SMNVEV (reference sequence). Trimming removed 2 bases from V and 4 bases from J; junction bases left unmatched: 7. CDR3 length: 15 amino acids. CDR3 DNA: TGTGCCAGCAGTTTACTGGGGGAGGGCCGAGAGACCCAGTACTTC. Translation gives CASSLLGEGRETQYF.

Comments on this clonotype: A read error may explain this, as a much larger clone is one base away. The V and J genes are TRBV27 and TRBJ2-5; 11 positions agree with TRBD1. In germline, CDR1 is MNHEY, CDR2 SMNVEV (reference sequence). V gave up 6 bases and J gave up 13 bases; unmatched junction bases: 10. This CDR3 has 13 amino acids. The CDR3 spells CASRRTGGYERYF. CDR3 nucleotides: TGTGCCAGCAGACGGACAGGGGGCTACGAGCGGTACTTC.

V usage is TRBV2 and J usage is TRBJ2-7; no firm D call. Trimming left V 1 base short and J 1 base short, with 8 bases between. Germline CDR1 SNHLY, CDR2 FYNNEI. The CDR3 consists of 14 residues. The CDR3 is CASSEDINSYEQYF. CDR3 coding DNA: TGTGCCAGCAGTGAAGACATTAATTCCTACGAGCAGTACTTC.

The chain has TRBV20-1 and TRBJ2-5, with TRBD2 as a possible D gene (7 bases). Per the germline V gene, CDR1 is DFQATT and CDR2 is SNEGSKA (reference sequence). This CDR3 has 15 residues. Trimming cost V 0 bases and J 5 bases, with 16 bases left between them. The DNA for the CDR3 is TGCAGTGCTAGAGAAGGAGGGGGGGTAAGGGAGACCCAGTACTTC. Translation: CSAREGGGVRETQYF.

This clonotype was counted between two and nine times. The rearrangement joins TRBV28 to TRBJ2-1, with D tentatively TRBD2 (5 bases). The CDR3 is 12 amino acids. CDR1 MDHEN and CDR2 SYDVKM come from the germline V gene. With 2 bases removed from V and 9 bases from J, the gap between germline ends came to 8 bases. The CDR3 coding sequence is TGTGCCAGCAGTTTACGACTACCTGAGCAGTTCTTC. This codes for CASSLRLPEQFF.

The genes are TRBV11-2 and TRBJ2-4; D is uncertain. Germline loops: CDR1 SGHAT, CDR2 FQNNGV. The ends were cut back, 0 bases at V and 6 bases at J, with 6 bases in the middle. The CDR3 length is 13 residues. CDR3 DNA: TGTGCCAGCAGCTTAGAACGGATAAACATTCAGTACTTC. Amino acid sequence: CASSLERINIQYF.

V is TRBV27 and J is TRBJ2-3; the match to TRBD2 covers 10 bases. After removal of 5 bases from V and 6 bases from J, the junction contained 8 bases not matched to a gene. The CDR3 is 15 amino acids. In germline, CDR1 is MNHEY, CDR2 SMNVEV (reference sequence). The CDR3 DNA is TGTGCCAGCAGTCCTGAGCGGGGGGGCCCCGATACGCAGTATTTT. This gives the protein CASSPERGGPDTQYF.

This clonotype was seen a handful of times. The V gene is TRBV14, the J gene TRBJ1-2; 7 bases fit TRBD1. V lost 2 bases, J lost 4 bases, and 13 bases stayed unmatched. The CDR3 extends over 17 amino acids. Germline assignment: CDR1 SGHDN and CDR2 FVKESK. In DNA, the CDR3 is TGTGCCAGCAGCCAAAAAGGAGACGGGACAGATCCCTATGGCTACACCTTC. Protein product: CASSQKGDGTDPYGYTF.

V and J are TRBV29-1 and TRBJ2-7, with 12 bases that match TRBD2. This CDR3 comprises 15 residues. The ends lost 7 bases at V and 7 bases at J; junction bases unmatched: 14. The germline gives CDR1 SQVTM, CDR2 ANQGSEA. CDR3 bases: TGCAGCGCCAGGACTAGCGGGAATTGGGGCAATGAGCAGTACTTC. Encoded protein: CSARTSGNWGNEQYF.

This clonotype was seen more than once but under ten times. V gene TRBV27 combines with J gene TRBJ1-1, with D tentatively TRBD1 (5 bases). This CDR3 region has 12 residues. V was trimmed by 4 bases and J by 7 bases, leaving 10 bases between them. Germline CDR1 MNHEY, CDR2 SMNVEV (reference sequence). This chain's CDR3 is CASSSRDGEAFF. The CDR3 coding sequence is TGTGCCAGCAGTTCCCGGGACGGTGAAGCTTTCTTT.

This clonotype was recorded a few times. The chain links TRBV24-1 to TRBJ2-1; 7 bases fit TRBD2. Germline trimming cut 3 bases from V and 3 bases from J; bases unmatched to any gene: 4. This CDR3 is built from 15 residues. Germline lookup yields CDR1 KGHDR and CDR2 SFDVKD. The CDR3 nucleotides are TGTGCCACCAGTGATACGACTAGCTTCTACAATGAGCAGTTCTTC. Its protein product is CATSDTTSFYNEQFF.

This clonotype was observed at least ten times. This chain joins TRBV4-2 and TRBJ2-3; D call uncertain. The V end lost 1 base, the J end lost 3 bases, and 5 bases lay between the germline ends. The CDR3 totals 13 residues. The V gene's germline CDR1 is LGHNA and CDR2 YNFKEQ. The CDR3 here is CASSQGVTDTQYF. The CDR3 DNA reads TGTGCCAGCAGCCAAGGGGTAACAGATACGCAGTATTTT.

The chain is built from TRBV29-1 and TRBJ2-5; TRBD1 or TRBD2 may be the D gene (5 bases each). Germline loops: CDR1 SQVTM, CDR2 ANQGSEA. V lost 3 bases and J lost 11, with 22 bases in between. CDR3 size: 14 residues. CDR3 residues: CSVEGRATYNEQYF. The CDR3 DNA sequence: TGCAGCGTTGAGGGACGGGCGACCTACAATGAGCAGTACTTC.

Written as DNA, the CDR3 is TGTGCCAGCAGCGCAATGGGGCTAGCGAGAAGCTCCTACGAGCAGTACTTC. It yields the protein CASSAMGLARSSYEQYF. The gene calls are TRBV11-2 and TRBJ2-7; the D gene is possibly TRBD2 (6 bases). V gave up 5 bases and J gave up 0 bases, with 20 bases separating them. CDR1 is SGHAT, CDR2 FQNNGV, per germline. CDR3 size: 17 residues.

Only a few counts were recorded for this clonotype. The CDR3 here is CASSASGGNQPQHF. The CDR3 DNA is TGTGCCAGCAGCGCTTCAGGGGGCAATCAGCCCCAGCATTTT. This sequence joins TRBV7-9 and TRBJ1-5; a possible D gene is TRBD1 (6 bases). Germline CDR1 reads SEHNR; CDR2 reads FQNEAQ (reference sequence). The CDR3 totals 14 residues. Trimming removed 5 bases from V and 2 bases from J, with 10 bases in between.

This sequence joins TRBV9 and TRBJ2-1; 11 nucleotides line up with TRBD2. Looked up from germline, CDR1 is SGDLS and CDR2 is YYNGEE. Germline trimming cut 4 bases from V and 9 bases from J; bases unmatched to any gene: 9. The CDR3 sequence is 15 residues long. In DNA, the CDR3 is TGTGCCAGCAGCTACCAGACTAGCGGGATTGGTGAGCAGTTCTTC. Translating it yields CASSYQTSGIGEQFF.

This clonotype was counted only a few times. The gene calls are TRBV11-3 and TRBJ2-1, with a possible D match to TRBD1 (5 bases). Deletions cut 6 bases from V and 4 bases from J, with 16 bases between. Germline V gene sequence: CDR1 SGHNT, CDR2 YENEEA. The CDR3 is 15 amino acids. In DNA, the CDR3 is TGTGCCAGCAGTTGGACAACCAGGCCGTACAATGAGCAGTTCTTC. Its protein product is CASSWTTRPYNEQFF.

V usage is TRBV29-1 and J usage is TRBJ2-7; 9 positions match TRBD1. V lost 6 bases to trimming and J lost 3 bases; unmatched junction nucleotides: 3. This CDR3 has 12 residues. The V gene's germline CDR1 is SQVTM and CDR2 ANQGSEA. CDR3 DNA sequence: TGCAGCGTACAGGGGGCGGACTACGAGCAGTACTTC. The encoded protein is CSVQGADYEQYF.

The chain joins TRBV9 to TRBJ2-2, with D perhaps TRBD1 or TRBD2 (5 bases each). Looked up from germline, CDR1 is SGDLS and CDR2 is YYNGEE. The CDR3 sequence is 21 residues long. Deletions cut 0 bases from V and 0 bases from J, with 24 bases between. The CDR3 DNA reads as TGTGCCAGCAGCGTAGCTACGGGGCTAGAGCTTACCCTTACGAACACCGGGGAGCTGTTTTTT. Residues: CASSVATGLELTLTNTGELFF.